This record covers a single TCR beta chain. The antigen remains undetermined. Germline-derived CDR1 and CDR2 are SGHVS and FNYEAQ. The length of the CDR3 is 12 residues. The sample belongs to a study of CXCR3-negative and CXCR3-positive naive CD8 T cells. Points from the study as a whole: Because surface CD5 did not distinguish the naive subsets, TCR strength was inferred from TRB CDR3 properties. CXCR3 expression partially decreased after cryopreservation; most assays used fresh PBMCs. CXCR3-positive naive cells had TRB CDR3s that were more hydrophobic than CXCR3-negative naive cells had. Unlike memory cells, which differed, naive CXCR3-negative and CXCR3-positive cells had similar TRBV-TRBJ usage.

UMI-labeled 5' RACE yielded the TRB cDNA libraries. Using the 5' RACE reads, TCRdb records one entry per CDR3 protein without DNA. The specimen's table records about 98,000 distinct CDR3 sequences. Sorts performed in triplicate captured some 270,000 cells each from every CD8+ T cell subset. The sequence derives from a human donor in good health. Some clones in this sample may be carry-over from other donors' samples. The chain recombines TRBV7-6 with TRBJ1-1. Material for sequencing was naive CXCR3+ CD8+ T cells from blood. Described subset: CD45RO-CCR7+CD27+CD95- naive CD8+ T cells expressing CXCR3 (TNR3+). Here the CDR3 reads CASRTDGTEAFF.